A single sample is the source of the 9 T cell receptor beta chains below, sequenced in a study of T-cell memory formation after mild COVID-19. TCRdb redid the calling of the 5' RACE reads with MiXCR, one entry per CDR3 protein. The table has some 250,000 distinct CDR3 sequences, roughly 18% seen once. The sample was PBMCs or a T cell subset sorted from them (not recorded which). The receptors stem from a man aged 18 to 30 who had mild COVID-19 (a few samples of this study predate the infection). Cell type and time point are not known.

This chain connects TRBV6-1 to TRBJ2-2, with no clear D. CDR1 and CDR2 from the germline V gene are MNHNS and SASEGT. This CDR3 is built from 14 residues. V was pared by 7 bases and J by 8 bases, with 17 bases between. CDR3 protein: CASMLGPAEGELFF. CDR3 DNA: TGTGCCAGCATGTTAGGACCTGCTGAAGGGGAGCTGTTTTTT.

This clonotype was picked up a small number of times. The V gene is TRBV29-1, the J gene TRBJ2-3; TRBD2 might be the D (6 bases). The CDR3 contains 12 residues. Per germline, CDR1 SQVTM and CDR2 ANQGSEA. V shed 3 bases and J shed 3 bases, with 7 bases lying between them. CDR3 region: CSVDSGTDTQYF. DNA of the CDR3: TGCAGCGTTGACAGCGGGACAGATACGCAGTATTTT.

This rearrangement joins TRBV3-1 to TRBJ2-1; 13 positions match TRBD2. This CDR3 contains 17 residues. From germline, CDR1 is LGHDT and CDR2 YNNKEL (reference sequence). Trimming took 0 bases from V and 7 from J; bases not matched to a gene: 6. This CDR3 is CASSQDLTSGGVNEQFF. The CDR3, as DNA: TGTGCCAGCAGCCAAGACCTAACTAGCGGGGGGGTGAATGAGCAGTTCTTC.

In this sample, this clonotype turned up many times. The V gene is TRBV12-3 or TRBV12-4, the J gene TRBJ2-1, with TRBD2 matching 9 bases. The V segment lost 3 bases and the J segment 9 bases; nucleotides outside the gene matches: 6. The CDR3 consists of 14 residues. The CDR3: CASSLRLAGSEQFF. In DNA form, the CDR3 reads TGTGCCAGCAGTTTGAGGCTAGCGGGGAGTGAGCAGTTCTTC.

This chain connects TRBV6-6 to TRBJ1-1; 8 bases agree with TRBD1. The V gene's germline CDR1 is MNHNY and CDR2 SVGAGI (reference sequence). V was clipped by 2 bases and J by 10 bases; unmatched bases: 6. The CDR3 is made up of 13 amino acids. CDR3 coding DNA: TGTGCCAGCAGTTACGCAGGGGGCGATACAGCTTTCTTT. Translation gives CASSYAGGDTAFF.

The sample holds many counts of this clonotype. The genes are TRBV9 and TRBJ2-7; 9 positions agree with TRBD1. This CDR3 has 14 residues. Looked up from germline, CDR1 is SGDLS and CDR2 is YYNGEE. V shed 3 bases and J 6 bases; nucleotides not matched to a gene: 7. The CDR3 here is CASSGRDRESEQYF. The DNA for the CDR3 is TGTGCCAGCAGCGGTCGGGACAGGGAGAGCGAGCAGTACTTC.

The chain has TRBV5-8 and TRBJ2-1, with TRBD2 identical over 9 bases. The germline CDR1 and CDR2 sequences are SGHTS and YDEGEE. The CDR3 contains 14 residues. V shed 10 bases and J 12 bases; nucleotides not matched to a gene: 17. CDR3 in DNA: TGTGCCGACAGCCCCACTAGCGGGCCGGGGCGGCAGTTCTTC. It encodes CADSPTSGPGRQFF.

This clonotype came up a few times. A much larger clone differs from this one at a single base, so this may be a read error. This chain connects TRBV7-3 to TRBJ1-2, with unresolved D. The CDR3 contains 13 residues. CDR1 is SGHTA, CDR2 FQGTGA, per germline. V shed 2 bases and J shed 8 bases, with 12 bases lying between them. The CDR3 DNA follows: TGTGCCAGCAGCTTAGATAGAAAGCACGGCTACACCTTC. Translated, it gives CASSLDRKHGYTF. Combining the CDR3 with reference TRBV7-3 and TRBJ1-2 gives the whole variable domain GAGVSQTPSNKVTEKGKYVELRCDPISGHTALYWYRQSLGQGPEFLIYFQGTGAADDSGLPNDRFFAVRPEGSVSTLKIQRTERGDSAVYLCASSLDRKHGYTFGSGTRLTVV.

The chain links TRBV5-1 to TRBJ2-5; 7 bases are shared with TRBD1. V shed 4 bases, J shed 5 bases, and the junction held 8 bases outside the gene matches. CDR3 length equals 14 residues. Germline assignment: CDR1 SGHRS and CDR2 YFSETQ. The CDR3 bases are TGCGCCAGCAGCCCCCAGGGGGACGGGGAGACCCAGTACTTC. Translation gives CASSPQGDGETQYF.